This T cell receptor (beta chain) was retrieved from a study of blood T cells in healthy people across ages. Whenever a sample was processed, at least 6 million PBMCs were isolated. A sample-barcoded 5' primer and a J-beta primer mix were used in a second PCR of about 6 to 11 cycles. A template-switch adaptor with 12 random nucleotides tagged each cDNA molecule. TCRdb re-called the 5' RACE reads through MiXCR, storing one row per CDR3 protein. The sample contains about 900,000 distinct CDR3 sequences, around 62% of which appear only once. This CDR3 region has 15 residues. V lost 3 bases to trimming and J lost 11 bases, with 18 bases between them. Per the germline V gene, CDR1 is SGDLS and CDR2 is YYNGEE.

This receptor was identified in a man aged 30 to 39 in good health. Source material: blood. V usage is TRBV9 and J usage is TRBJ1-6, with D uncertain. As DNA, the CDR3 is TGTGCCAGCAGCGCAGGATTTCAAGGTGAAACACCCCTCCACTTT. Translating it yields CASSAGFQGETPLHF.